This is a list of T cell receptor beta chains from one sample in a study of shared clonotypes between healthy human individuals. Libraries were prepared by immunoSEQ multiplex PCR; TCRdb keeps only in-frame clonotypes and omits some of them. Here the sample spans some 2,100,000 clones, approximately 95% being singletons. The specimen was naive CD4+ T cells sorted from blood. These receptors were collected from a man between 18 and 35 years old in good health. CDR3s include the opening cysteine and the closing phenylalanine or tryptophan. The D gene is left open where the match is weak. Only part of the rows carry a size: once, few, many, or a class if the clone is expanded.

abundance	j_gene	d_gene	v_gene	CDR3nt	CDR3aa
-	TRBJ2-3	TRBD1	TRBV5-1	TGCGCCAGCAGCTTGGTTCAGGGGGCTGATCCGCAGTATTTT	CASSLVQGADPQYF
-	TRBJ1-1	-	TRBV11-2	TGTGCCAGCAGCCCCAGGTTGAACACTGAAGCTTTCTTT	CASSPRLNTEAFF
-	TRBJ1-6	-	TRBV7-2	TGTGCCAGCAGCTTAGGGCAGACCAATTCACCCCTCCACTTT	CASSLGQTNSPLHF
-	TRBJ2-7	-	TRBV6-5	TGTGCCAGCAGCGCTAGCGGTGGGGGCGGAGAGCAGTACTTC	CASSASGGGGEQYF
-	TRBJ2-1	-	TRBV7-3	TGTGCCAGCAGCAGGAGGGGCGCGGGCAATGAGCAGTTCTTC	CASSRRGAGNEQFF
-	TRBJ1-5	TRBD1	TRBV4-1	TGCGCCAGCAGTCTAGGGACAGGGACAAACAATCAGCCCCAGCATTTT	CASSLGTGTNNQPQHF
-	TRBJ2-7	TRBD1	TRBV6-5	TGTGCCAGCAGTCCCTGGGACAGTATCCACGAGCAGTACTTC	CASSPWDSIHEQYF
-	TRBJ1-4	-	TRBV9	TGTGCCAGCAGCGTGGGTAATGAAAAACTGTTTTTT	CASSVGNEKLFF
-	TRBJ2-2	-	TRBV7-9	TGTGCCAGCAGCGTAACGGGGGAGCTGTTTTTT	CASSVTGELFF
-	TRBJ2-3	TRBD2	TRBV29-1	TGCAGCGCTACTGACTGGACTAGCGGGAGGAGAGATACGCAGTATTTT	CSATDWTSGRRDTQYF
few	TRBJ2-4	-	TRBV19	TGTGCCAGAGACAGGAATCTAGCCAAAAACATTCAGTACTTC	CARDRNLAKNIQYF
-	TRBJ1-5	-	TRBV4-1	TGCGCCAGCAGCCAACCCGGGAGTCAGCCCCAGCATTTT	CASSQPGSQPQHF
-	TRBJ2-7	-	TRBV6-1	TGTGCCAGCAGTGACCTCAGTGTTGGGGAGTCGCAGTACTTC	CASSDLSVGESQYF
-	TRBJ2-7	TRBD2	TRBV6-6	TGTGCCAGCGGCCTATGGGCAGGGACTAATCCCTACGAGCAGTACTTC	CASGLWAGTNPYEQYF
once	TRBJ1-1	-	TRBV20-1	TGCAGTGCAACCCCCGAGGGCTTAACTTTCTTT	CSATPEGLTFF
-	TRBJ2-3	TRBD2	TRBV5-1	TGCGCCAGCAGCTTGGGATTAGCGGGAGCAGATACGCAGTATTTT	CASSLGLAGADTQYF
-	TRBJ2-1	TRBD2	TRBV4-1	TGCGCCAGCAGCCAAGAGCGGGGGGGCAATGAGCAGTTCTTC	CASSQERGGNEQFF
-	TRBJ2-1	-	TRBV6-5	TGTGCCAGCAGTTACATAAGGAGCTCCTACAATGAGCAGTTCTTC	CASSYIRSSYNEQFF
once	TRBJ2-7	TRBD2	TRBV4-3	TGCGCCAGCAGCCAAGAGGCGGGAGGAGTATACGAGCAGTACTTC	CASSQEAGGVYEQYF
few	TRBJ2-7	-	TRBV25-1	TGTGCCAGCAGTGTGGGACAATACGAGCAGTACTTC	CASSVGQYEQYF
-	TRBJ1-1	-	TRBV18	TGTGCCAGCTCTTCCGGACAGAACACTGAAGCTTTCTTT	CASSSGQNTEAFF
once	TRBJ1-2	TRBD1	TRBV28	TGTGCCAGCAGTTCCCCTCCCGGGACAGCCTATGGCTACACCTTC	CASSSPPGTAYGYTF
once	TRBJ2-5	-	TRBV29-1	TGCAGCGGGCGAACGCCGACCTGGGAGGAGACCCAGTACTTC	CSGRTPTWEETQYF
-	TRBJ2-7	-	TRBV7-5	TGTGCCAGAAGCACGGGCCGCCAGGGGGCTTCTCCCGGCTACGAGCAGTACTTC	CARSTGRQGASPGYEQYF
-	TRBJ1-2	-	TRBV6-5	TGTGCCAGCAGTTACGGGGGGCTGAGCTATGGCTACACCTTC	CASSYGGLSYGYTF
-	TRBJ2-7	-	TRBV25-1	TGTGCCAGCAGTGAACCCCCCGGAGCGGCCTACGAGCAGTACTTC	CASSEPPGAAYEQYF
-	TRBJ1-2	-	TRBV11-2	TGTGCCAGCAGCTTGACGCAGGGGTATGGCTACACCTTC	CASSLTQGYGYTF
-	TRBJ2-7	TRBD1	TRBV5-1	TGCGCCAGCAGCTCGGGACAGGGCTTTTTGCTCCACGAGCAGTACTTC	CASSSGQGFLLHEQYF
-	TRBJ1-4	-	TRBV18	TGTGCCAGCTCCCCCCCCCAGGCAGGGGCCTCTAATGAAAAACTGTTTTTT	CASSPPQAGASNEKLFF
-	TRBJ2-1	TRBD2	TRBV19	TGTGCCAGTAGTGCCACATACGGGACTAGCTACGATGAGCAGTTCTTC	CASSATYGTSYDEQFF
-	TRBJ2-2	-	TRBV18	TGTGCCAGCTCCCCTTCGAACACCGGGGAGCTGTTTTTT	CASSPSNTGELFF
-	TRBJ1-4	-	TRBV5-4	TGTGCCAGCAGCCCGGGGCCAATGCTACCTGAAAAACTGTTTTTT	CASSPGPMLPEKLFF
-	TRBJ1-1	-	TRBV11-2	TGTGCCAGCAGCTTAGTACTGGGTGAAGCTTTCTTT	CASSLVLGEAFF
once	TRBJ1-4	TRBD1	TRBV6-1	TGTGCCAGCAATGATCAGGGGGCCGGGGAAAAACTGTTTTTT	CASNDQGAGEKLFF
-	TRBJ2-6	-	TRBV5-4	TGTGCCAGCAGCTTGCCGGTATCTGGGGCCAACGTCCTGACTTTC	CASSLPVSGANVLTF
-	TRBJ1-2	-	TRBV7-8	TGTGCCAGCAGCTCCAGGGGATGGAGTAACTATGGCTACACCTTC	CASSSRGWSNYGYTF
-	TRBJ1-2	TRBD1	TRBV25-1	TGTGCCAGCAGTCCAGGGGGGCCCGGCTACACCTTC	CASSPGGPGYTF
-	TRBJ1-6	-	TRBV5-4	TGTGCCAGCAGCTTGGCCAGAGGCTCCTATAATTCACCCCTCCACTTT	CASSLARGSYNSPLHF
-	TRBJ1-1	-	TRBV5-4	TGTGCCAGCAGCTCTCCGTTGGGGGGTGGCACTGAAGCTTTCTTT	CASSSPLGGGTEAFF
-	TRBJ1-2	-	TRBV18	TGTGCCAGCTCACCACCTGCCCAGGGGAATGGCTACACCTTC	CASSPPAQGNGYTF
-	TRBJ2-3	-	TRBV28	TGTGCCAGCAGTTTGCCGGGAGATACGCAGTATTTT	CASSLPGDTQYF
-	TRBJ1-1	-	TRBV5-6	TGTGCCAGCAGCTTGGCCCCCAACCCTGAAGCTTTCTTT	CASSLAPNPEAFF
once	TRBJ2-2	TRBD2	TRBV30	TGTGCCTGCGGGACTAGCAACACCGGGGAGCTGTTTTTT	CACGTSNTGELFF
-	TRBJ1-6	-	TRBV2	TGTGCCAGCAGGGGGAATTCACCCCTCCACTTT	CASRGNSPLHF
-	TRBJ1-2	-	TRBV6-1	TGTGCCAGCAGTGAAAGGTGGGGAGACTATGGCTACACCTTC	CASSERWGDYGYTF
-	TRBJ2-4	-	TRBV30	TGTGCCTGGTCGGGCAGCGAAGCCAAAAACATTCAGTACTTC	CAWSGSEAKNIQYF
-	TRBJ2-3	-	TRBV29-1	TGCAGCGTTGATGGCGGCCCTCGCACAGATACGCAGTATTTT	CSVDGGPRTDTQYF
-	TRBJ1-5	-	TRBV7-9	TGTGCCAGCAGCCTGAACCAGGGAATTAGCAATCAGCCCCAGCATTTT	CASSLNQGISNQPQHF
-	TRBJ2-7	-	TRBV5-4	TGTGCCAGCAGCTTGTCACAGTCCTACGAGCAGTACTTC	CASSLSQSYEQYF
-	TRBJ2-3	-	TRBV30	TGTGCCTGGAAGGTCCAAACAACCACAGATACGCAGTATTTT	CAWKVQTTTDTQYF
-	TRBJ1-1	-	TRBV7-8	TGTGCCAGCAGCTTGAGGTTGAACACTGAAGCTTTCTTT	CASSLRLNTEAFF
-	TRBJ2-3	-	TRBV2	TGTGCCAGCAGTGTTCAGGGCTCAGATACGCAGTATTTT	CASSVQGSDTQYF
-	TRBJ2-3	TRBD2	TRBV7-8	TGTGCCAGCAGCTTAGCCCTGACTAGCGGGGGGACAGATACGCAGTATTTT	CASSLALTSGGTDTQYF
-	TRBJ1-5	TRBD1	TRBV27	TGTGCCAGCAGTTTAAGGGGGCTTAGCAATCAGCCCCAGCATTTT	CASSLRGLSNQPQHF
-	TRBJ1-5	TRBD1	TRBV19	TGTGCCAGTAGCGGACAGGGGTATCAGCCCCAGCATTTT	CASSGQGYQPQHF